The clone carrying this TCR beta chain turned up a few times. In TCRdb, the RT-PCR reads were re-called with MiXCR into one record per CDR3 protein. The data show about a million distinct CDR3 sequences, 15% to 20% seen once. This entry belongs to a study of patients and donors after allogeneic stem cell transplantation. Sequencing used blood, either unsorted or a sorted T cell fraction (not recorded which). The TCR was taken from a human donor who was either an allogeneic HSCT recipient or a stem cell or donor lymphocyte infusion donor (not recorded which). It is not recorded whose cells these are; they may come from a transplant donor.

CDR3 in amino acids: CASSADPNTGELFF. In DNA form, the CDR3 reads TGTGCCAGCAGCGCAGACCCGAACACCGGGGAGCTGTTTTTT. This chain connects TRBV9 to TRBJ2-2; the D is unclear. The CDR3 sequence is 14 residues long. V was trimmed by 3 bases and J by 0 bases, leaving 6 bases between them. Germline lookup yields CDR1 SGDLS and CDR2 YYNGEE.